This T cell receptor beta chain was captured by sequencing in a study of T cell changes during pregnancy in multiple sclerosis. Per the germline V gene, CDR1 is MNHEY and CDR2 is SVGAGI. Deletions cut 0 bases from V and 5 bases from J, with 8 bases between. This CDR3 is 14 amino acids long. The protocol was immunoSEQ multiplex PCR, while the TCRdb copy is restricted to in-frame clones and leaves out a portion. The data show approximately 30,000 clones, 90% seen once. Specimen: CD8+ T cells from peripheral blood mononuclear cells, collected in the first trimester of pregnancy. The V and J genes are TRBV6-5 and TRBJ1-5; D unresolved. This TCR was sampled from a female donor with multiple sclerosis, enrolled in a pregnancy study. Written as DNA, the CDR3 is TGTGCCAGCAGTTACTCGTCAGCGGATCAGCCCCAGCATTTT. Translating it yields CASSYSSADQPQHF.